The 8 T cell receptor beta chains in this list originate from one sample, sequenced in a study of blood T cell repertoires in COVID-19. Assay: immunoSEQ multiplex PCR; the TCRdb copy retains only in-frame clones and omits some. The table has a few hundred thousand clones, about 90% seen once. Material: PBMCs or T cells enriched from blood (not recorded which). The source of these receptors is a woman in her 30s who had recovered from COVID-19.

This chain connects TRBV19 to TRBJ1-2; TRBD1 agrees at 7 bases. The germline gives CDR1 LNHDA, CDR2 SQIVND (reference sequence). The CDR3 contains 19 residues. The V and J ends lost 0 bases and 3 bases, in that order; junction bases with no gene match: 16. The CDR3 sequence: CASSIDGAAGRGIHYGYTF. The CDR3 DNA reads as TGTGCCAGTAGTATAGATGGCGCTGCCGGCAGGGGGATCCACTATGGCTACACCTTC.

The chain carries TRBV5-4 and TRBJ2-3; 11 nucleotides line up with TRBD2. The CDR3 runs 18 residues. The junction had 10 bases not matched to a gene; V was cut back by 4 bases and J by 0 bases. Germline values: CDR1 SGHNT, CDR2 YYREEE (reference sequence). The CDR3 nucleotides are TGTGCCAGCAGCCAAGGATCTAGCGGGGGGCCGAGCACAGATACGCAGTATTTT. The encoded protein is CASSQGSSGGPSTDTQYF. Looking up the rest from reference TRBV5-4 and TRBJ2-3 gives the full variable domain: ETGVTQSPTHLIKTRGQQVTLRCSSQSGHNTVSWYQQALGQGPQFIFQYYREEENGRGNFPPRFSGLQFPNYSSELNVNALELDDSALYLCASSQGSSGGPSTDTQYFGPGTRLTVL.

This clone was observed once. The chain recombines TRBV11-3 with TRBJ2-1; 8 positions match TRBD1. V lost 5 bases and J lost 3; bases outside the gene matches: 12. The CDR3 length is 17 residues. In germline, CDR1 is SGHNT, CDR2 YENEEA. The DNA for the CDR3 is TGTGCCAGCAGCCCCGGGACAGGTGGGGGATTCTACAATGAGCAGTTCTTC. As protein: CASSPGTGGGFYNEQFF.

The chain uses TRBV29-1 and TRBJ2-1, with TRBD1 as a possible D gene (5 bases). Trimming pared 6 bases from V and 0 bases from J, leaving 15 bases between. This CDR3 comprises 15 residues. Germline V CDR1 and CDR2: SQVTM, ANQGSEA. The CDR3 bases are TGCAGCGTAGCTGACAGTGGTAGCTCCTACAATGAGCAGTTCTTC. Protein: CSVADSGSSYNEQFF.

The chain employs TRBV24-1 and TRBJ1-5; 7 nucleotides align to TRBD1. This CDR3 has 16 amino acids. V trimming: 3 bases; J trimming: 9 bases; junction bases outside the gene matches: 13. Germline V lookup: CDR1 KGHDR, CDR2 SFDVKD. CDR3 nucleotide sequence: TGTGCCACCAGTGATCCAAACAGGGGCCCCGCAGGGCCCCAGCATTTT. This encodes CATSDPNRGPAGPQHF.

The chain recombines TRBV6-6 with TRBJ1-2, with 9 positions matching TRBD1. Germline V gene lookup returns CDR1 MNHNY and CDR2 SVGAGI (reference sequence). V dropped 6 bases and J dropped 4; count of bases not matched to a gene: 9. The CDR3 has 15 amino acids. The CDR3 region is CASSPSGTGPYGYTF. CDR3 bases: TGTGCCAGCAGCCCCTCGGGGACAGGGCCCTATGGCTACACCTTC.

The rearrangement uses TRBV7-9 and TRBJ2-5; TRBD1 matches at 8 bases. V gave up 3 bases and J gave up 5 bases; unmatched junction bases: 8. CDR3 length: 15 residues. Germline CDR1 is SEHNR and CDR2 is FQNEAQ (reference sequence). The CDR3 here is CASSFAGGWRETQYF. The CDR3 DNA reads TGTGCCAGCAGCTTTGCAGGGGGCTGGCGGGAGACCCAGTACTTC.

The chain carries TRBV3-1 (or the pseudogene TRBV3-2) and TRBJ1-6; 8 bases are shared with TRBD1. CDR1 LGHDT and CDR2 YNNKEL come from the germline V gene (reference sequence). The CDR3 is 16 amino acids. Trimming took 1 base from V and 10 from J; bases not matched to a gene: 9. This chain's CDR3 is CASSQGVRGRGSPLHF. For the CDR3, the DNA is TGTGCCAGCAGCCAAGGGGTCAGGGGGCGAGGGTCACCCCTCCACTTT.